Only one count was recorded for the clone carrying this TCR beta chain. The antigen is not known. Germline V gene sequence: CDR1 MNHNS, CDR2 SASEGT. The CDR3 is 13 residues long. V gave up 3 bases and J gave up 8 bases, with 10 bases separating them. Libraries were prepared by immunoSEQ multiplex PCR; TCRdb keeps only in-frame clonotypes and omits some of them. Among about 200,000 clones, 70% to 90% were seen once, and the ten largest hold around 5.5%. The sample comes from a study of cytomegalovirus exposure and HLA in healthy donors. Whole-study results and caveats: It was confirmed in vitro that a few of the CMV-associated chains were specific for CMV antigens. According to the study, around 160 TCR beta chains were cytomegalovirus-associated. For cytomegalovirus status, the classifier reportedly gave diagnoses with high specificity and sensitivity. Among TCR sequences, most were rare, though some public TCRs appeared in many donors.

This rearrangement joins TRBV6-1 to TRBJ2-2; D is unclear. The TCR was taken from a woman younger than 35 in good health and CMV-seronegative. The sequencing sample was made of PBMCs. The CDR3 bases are TGTGCCAGCAGTGAGATCCAAAGGGGGGAGCTGTTTTTT. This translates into CASSEIQRGELFF.